The TCR beta chain under discussion was sequenced for a study of blood T cell repertoires in COVID-19. Cohorts were based on clinical histories the participants reported. J lost 5 bases, V lost 4 bases, and 9 bases had no gene match. The CDR3 extends over 15 amino acids. The V gene's germline CDR1 is SGDLS and CDR2 YYNGEE. Only in-frame clones appear in the TCRdb table, and some are missing; sequencing was by immunoSEQ multiplex PCR. The table includes approximately 220,000 clones, 90% detected once. The chain has TRBV9 and TRBJ1-1; the match to TRBD1 covers 9 bases. Specimen: PBMCs or T cells enriched from blood (not recorded which). The sequence came from a man aged 25 to 40 who had been exposed to COVID-19. CDR3 protein: CASSLGDRAGTEAFF. Written as DNA, the CDR3 is TGTGCCAGCAGCCTCGGGGACAGGGCAGGAACTGAAGCTTTCTTT.